Ten or more counts support the clone carrying this T cell receptor beta chain. What it binds is not known. This sample is drawn from a study of T-cell memory formation after mild COVID-19. Turning to the study itself: Each donor largely had its own TCR clusters.

Study results and caveats: Proof of SARS-CoV-2 specificity was absent for the second-wave clones that crested on day 37. CD4+ contracting clones lay mainly in CM and EM, CD8+ ones in EMRA.

TCR alpha and TCR beta cDNA libraries carrying sample barcodes and UMIs came from 5'RACE with constant-segment primers. One entry per CDR3 protein results from TCRdb running MiXCR on the 5' RACE reads. The data show 200,000 to 250,000 distinct CDR3 sequences, with 7.5% to 10% seen just once and 3.5% held by the top ten. Sequencing input: PBMCs or a T cell subset sorted from them (not recorded which). This receptor was taken from a man aged 18 to 29 who had mild COVID-19 (a few samples of this study predate the infection). Cell type and time point are not known.

This chain's CDR3 is CASSITGTGSSGNTIYF. DNA for the CDR3: TGTGCCAGCAGTATAACCGGGACAGGGTCGTCTGGAAACACCATATATTTT. This chain uses TRBV6-5 with TRBJ1-3; TRBD1 matches at 9 bases. The CDR3 totals 17 residues. The junction had 9 bases not matched to a gene; V was cut back by 5 bases and J by 1 base. Germline V lookup: CDR1 MNHEY, CDR2 SVGAGI.